A selection of T cell receptor beta chains follows, all from one sample in a study of memory CD4+ T cells and cytomegalovirus serostatus. TCRdb's copy holds only in-frame clones and misses some; the assay was immunoSEQ multiplex PCR. The sample carries tens of thousands of clones, 75% to 85% recorded once. Sequencing was carried out using memory CD4+ T cells from blood. All receptors come from an adult in good health and CMV-seronegative. Both conserved end residues are part of each CDR3. A D gene is named only where the DNA matches it firmly. The size of a clone is reported for some rows only, either as once, few or many, or as a class for expanded clones.

V: TRBV7-2; J: TRBJ2-7; D: -; size: -; DNA: TGTGCCAGCAGCTCCGGGGGACGTAACTCCTACGAGCAGTACTTC; CDR3: CASSSGGRNSYEQYF
V: TRBV7-9; J: TRBJ2-4; D: TRBD1; size: -; DNA: TGTGCCAGCAGCAAAAGACAGGGGGCCGCCAAAAACATTCAGTACTTC; CDR3: CASSKRQGAAKNIQYF
V: TRBV28; J: TRBJ2-4; D: -; size: -; DNA: TGTGCCAGCAGTTTCATAGGGGGGGCCGGGTACGGCAAAAACATTCAGTACTTC; CDR3: CASSFIGGAGYGKNIQYF
V: TRBV5-6; J: TRBJ1-4; D: TRBD1; size: -; DNA: TGTGCCAGCAGCTACGGGACAGCCCGGGAACGGAATGAAAAACTGTTTTTT; CDR3: CASSYGTARERNEKLFF
V: TRBV28; J: TRBJ2-3; D: -; size: once; DNA: TGTGCCACAGGCCCCTTCCGGGGCACAGATACGCAGTATTTT; CDR3: CATGPFRGTDTQYF
V: TRBV5-6; J: TRBJ1-1; D: -; size: -; DNA: TGTGCCAGCAGCTTTAGTCCATCGAACACTGAAGCTTTCTTT; CDR3: CASSFSPSNTEAFF
V: TRBV4-2; J: TRBJ1-4; D: -; size: -; DNA: TGTGCCAGCAGCCCAACGGGAGGTGCAACTAATGAAAAACTGTTTTTT; CDR3: CASSPTGGATNEKLFF
V: TRBV30; J: TRBJ1-2; D: TRBD1; size: -; DNA: TGTGCCTGGAGTTTAGACAGGGACTATGGCTACACCTTC; CDR3: CAWSLDRDYGYTF
V: TRBV7-9; J: TRBJ1-1; D: -; size: -; DNA: TGTGCCAGCAGAGCCACGGGGAACACTGAAGCTTTCTTT; CDR3: CASRATGNTEAFF
V: TRBV12-5; J: TRBJ2-1; D: -; size: -; DNA: TGTGCTAGTGCCGGTAGCGATGAGCAGTTCTTC; CDR3: CASAGSDEQFF
V: TRBV28; J: TRBJ1-5; D: -; size: -; DNA: TGTGCCAGCAGTTTAAAGGGGTTTCTTCAGCCCCAGCATTTT; CDR3: CASSLKGFLQPQHF
V: TRBV5-8; J: TRBJ2-7; D: TRBD1; size: -; DNA: TGTGCCAGCAGCTTGGGACAGGGGGAGGACTACGAGCAGTACTTC; CDR3: CASSLGQGEDYEQYF
V: TRBV7-2; J: TRBJ2-5; D: TRBD2; size: -; DNA: TGTGCCAGCAGCACCGGACTAGCGGGGTCCCAGGAGACCCAGTACTTC; CDR3: CASSTGLAGSQETQYF
V: TRBV28; J: TRBJ1-1; D: TRBD1; size: -; DNA: TGTGCCAGCTGTACGGGACAGGGAGTTGTCGCTGAAGCTTTCTTT; CDR3: CASCTGQGVVAEAFF
V: TRBV30; J: TRBJ2-6; D: -; size: few; DNA: TGTGCCTGGAGTGGACATTCGGCGGCTGGGGCCAACGTCCTGACTTTC; CDR3: CAWSGHSAAGANVLTF
V: TRBV5-1; J: TRBJ1-3; D: -; size: once; DNA: TGCGCCAGCAGCTTAAGAGCGGAAACTGGAAACACCATATATTTT; CDR3: CASSLRAETGNTIYF
V: TRBV18; J: TRBJ1-5; D: TRBD1; size: -; DNA: TGTGCCAGCTCATCGACAGGGGCGAGTCAGCCCCAGCATTTT; CDR3: CASSSTGASQPQHF
V: TRBV27; J: TRBJ2-5; D: -; size: -; DNA: TGTGCCAGCAGTTCCCCCGACAGGGAGACCCAGTACTTC; CDR3: CASSSPDRETQYF
V: TRBV7-2; J: TRBJ2-5; D: -; size: -; DNA: TGTGCCAGCGGCCGTTATAGTGGGTCTTGGGAGACCCAGTACTTC; CDR3: CASGRYSGSWETQYF
V: TRBV11-3; J: TRBJ2-1; D: TRBD1; size: -; DNA: TGTGCCAGCAGCTTTCGAGGACAGGGGGTTTACAATGAGCAGTTCTTC; CDR3: CASSFRGQGVYNEQFF
V: TRBV5-1; J: TRBJ2-7; D: -; size: -; DNA: TGCGCCAGCAGCTTGCTGGGAAGCTCCTACGAGCAGTACTTC; CDR3: CASSLLGSSYEQYF
V: TRBV6-5; J: TRBJ1-5; D: -; size: -; DNA: TGTGCCAGCAGAACCCGGGCTTACAATCAGCCCCAGCATTTT; CDR3: CASRTRAYNQPQHF
V: TRBV5-4; J: TRBJ1-4; D: -; size: -; DNA: TGTGCCAGCAGCTTGGACAGGAAGGGAGAAAAACTGTTTTTT; CDR3: CASSLDRKGEKLFF
V: TRBV10-3; J: TRBJ2-3; D: TRBD2; size: -; DNA: TGTGCCGTGCGGGGCGGCGGGAGTACAGATACGCAGTATTTT; CDR3: CAVRGGGSTDTQYF
V: TRBV10-3; J: TRBJ1-5; D: TRBD1; size: -; DNA: TGTGCCATCAGTGCCCCGGGACAGGATCAGCCCCAGCATTTT; CDR3: CAISAPGQDQPQHF
V: TRBV6-6; J: TRBJ1-2; D: -; size: -; DNA: TGTGCCAGCAGTACTTCTGACCGGAGCCGTTTTGGCTACACCTTC; CDR3: CASSTSDRSRFGYTF
V: TRBV7-9; J: TRBJ2-3; D: -; size: -; DNA: TGTGCCAGCACCCGCACAGATACGCAGTATTTT; CDR3: CASTRTDTQYF
V: TRBV19; J: TRBJ1-2; D: -; size: -; DNA: TGTGCCAGTAGACAGGGTAACTATGGCTACACCTTC; CDR3: CASRQGNYGYTF
V: TRBV28; J: TRBJ2-1; D: -; size: -; DNA: TGTGCCAGCAGTGGCGGGACCGTTGAGCAGTTCTTC; CDR3: CASSGGTVEQFF
V: TRBV19; J: TRBJ1-1; D: -; size: once; DNA: TGTGCCAGTAGTGGGCAAATGAACACTGAAGCTTTCTTT; CDR3: CASSGQMNTEAFF
V: TRBV29-1; J: TRBJ2-7; D: -; size: -; DNA: TGCAGCGTTGTTATGGACAGCACCTACGAGCAGTACTTC; CDR3: CSVVMDSTYEQYF
V: TRBV5-1; J: TRBJ1-1; D: -; size: -; DNA: TGCGCCACGGGCCCCGGCTTGAAAAACACTGAAGCTTTCTTT; CDR3: CATGPGLKNTEAFF
V: TRBV6-5; J: TRBJ2-2; D: TRBD2; size: -; DNA: TGTGCCAGCAGTTCATCGGGAGGCGGTGGCACCGGGGAGCTGTTTTTT; CDR3: CASSSSGGGGTGELFF
V: TRBV4-1; J: TRBJ1-3; D: -; size: -; DNA: TGCGCCAGCAGCCGCTATGCTTCCGGGCGGTACTCTGGAAACACCATATATTTT; CDR3: CASSRYASGRYSGNTIYF
V: TRBV11-2; J: TRBJ2-1; D: -; size: -; DNA: TGTGCCAGCAGCGGTCGGGTAGGGACCGCTTACAATGAGCAGTTCTTC; CDR3: CASSGRVGTAYNEQFF
V: TRBV6-5; J: TRBJ1-2; D: -; size: -; DNA: TGTGCCAGCAGTGAATCCGGAAGGGGCTATGGCTACACCTTC; CDR3: CASSESGRGYGYTF
V: TRBV4-2; J: TRBJ1-2; D: -; size: -; DNA: TGTGCCAGCAGCCCAGCCATCAACTATGGCTACACCTTC; CDR3: CASSPAINYGYTF
V: TRBV5-1; J: TRBJ2-1; D: TRBD2; size: -; DNA: TGCGCCAGCAGCTCGGGACTAGCGGGGATTAATGAGCAGTTCTTC; CDR3: CASSSGLAGINEQFF
V: TRBV29-1; J: TRBJ2-5; D: TRBD2; size: -; DNA: TGCAGCGTCCAGGGAGGGGAACCTGGGGAGACCCAGTACTTC; CDR3: CSVQGGEPGETQYF
V: TRBV4-1; J: TRBJ2-3; D: -; size: -; DNA: TGCGCCAGCAGCCTTGGAGATTTGGAAGATACGCAGTATTTT; CDR3: CASSLGDLEDTQYF
V: TRBV27; J: TRBJ2-5; D: -; size: once; DNA: TGTGCCAGCAGTTTATATGGGGGGTCGGGACAAGAGACCCAGTACTTC; CDR3: CASSLYGGSGQETQYF
V: TRBV2; J: TRBJ1-3; D: -; size: -; DNA: TGTGCCAGCAATTACAGGGTCTCTGGAAACACCATATATTTT; CDR3: CASNYRVSGNTIYF
V: TRBV30; J: TRBJ2-5; D: -; size: -; DNA: TGTGCCTGGACGGGGGTCGAAGAGACTCAGTACTTC; CDR3: CAWTGVEETQYF
V: TRBV6-5; J: TRBJ1-2; D: TRBD1; size: -; DNA: TGTGCCAGCAGTTACGGACAGGTCTTCTATGGCTACACCTTC; CDR3: CASSYGQVFYGYTF
V: TRBV4-1; J: TRBJ1-3; D: -; size: -; DNA: TGCGCCAGCAGCCAAGATCCGGAAGGGGCAGTCAGAAACACCATATATTTT; CDR3: CASSQDPEGAVRNTIYF
V: TRBV19; J: TRBJ1-4; D: -; size: -; DNA: TGTGCCAGTAGGGCCCGAGGGAGAGGAGGATATGGTGAAAAACTGTTTTTT; CDR3: CASRARGRGGYGEKLFF
V: TRBV2; J: TRBJ1-5; D: TRBD1; size: -; DNA: TGTGCCAGCAGTGACAGGGGGCCCAATCAGCCCCAGCATTTT; CDR3: CASSDRGPNQPQHF
V: TRBV5-1; J: TRBJ1-1; D: -; size: few; DNA: TGCGCCAGCAGCACCAGCTCCAGGGGAGGGGACACTGAAGCTTTCTTT; CDR3: CASSTSSRGGDTEAFF
V: TRBV11-2; J: TRBJ2-3; D: TRBD1; size: -; DNA: TGTGCCAGCAGCTTCCGGGACAGTTTCACAGATACGCAGTATTTT; CDR3: CASSFRDSFTDTQYF
V: TRBV5-4; J: TRBJ1-2; D: TRBD1; size: -; DNA: TGTGCCAGCACCTACCCAACCCGGACAGGGGACTATGGCTACACCTTC; CDR3: CASTYPTRTGDYGYTF
V: TRBV30; J: TRBJ1-6; D: TRBD1; size: -; DNA: TGTGCCTGGAGAGACAGGGGGAACAGTTCACCCCTCCACTTT; CDR3: CAWRDRGNSSPLHF
V: TRBV5-6; J: TRBJ1-5; D: TRBD1; size: -; DNA: TGTGCCAGCAGCTTGGGACAGGGTGGTCAGCCCCAGCATTTT; CDR3: CASSLGQGGQPQHF
V: TRBV11-2; J: TRBJ2-7; D: TRBD1; size: -; DNA: TGTGCCAGCAGCTTCTCGACAGGGAACGAGCAGTACTTC; CDR3: CASSFSTGNEQYF
V: TRBV28; J: TRBJ1-3; D: -; size: -; DNA: TGTGCCAGCAGTACATACGTTGGGGGGACCTCTGGAAACACCATATATTTT; CDR3: CASSTYVGGTSGNTIYF
V: TRBV5-1; J: TRBJ1-6; D: -; size: -; DNA: TGCGCCAGCAGCTTGGTCCAGGGGAATTCACCCCTCCACTTT; CDR3: CASSLVQGNSPLHF
V: TRBV7-2; J: TRBJ1-1; D: -; size: -; DNA: TGTGCCAGCAGACTATTCACTGAAGCTTTCTTT; CDR3: CASRLFTEAFF
V: TRBV5-1; J: TRBJ2-7; D: TRBD1; size: few; DNA: TGCGCCAGCAGCCGACAGGGTCGGGACGAGCAGTACTTC; CDR3: CASSRQGRDEQYF
V: TRBV6-6; J: TRBJ1-5; D: -; size: once; DNA: TGTGCCAGCAGTCGGAAAGAAAATCAGCCCCAGCATTTT; CDR3: CASSRKENQPQHF
V: TRBV6-1; J: TRBJ2-7; D: TRBD1; size: once; DNA: TGTGCCAGCAGTTCAACAGGGGGATTCTCCTACGAGCAGTACTTC; CDR3: CASSSTGGFSYEQYF
V: TRBV7-2; J: TRBJ2-5; D: TRBD1; size: -; DNA: TGTGCCAGCAGCACAGGGGGACAGGCACAAGAGACCCAGTACTTC; CDR3: CASSTGGQAQETQYF